The 30 T cell receptor beta chains below come from one sample, sequenced in a study of blood T cells in healthy people across ages. A second PCR of 7 to 11 cycles used a sample-barcoded 5' primer and a J-beta primer mix. TCRdb recomputed calls from the 5' RACE reads with MiXCR, one row per CDR3 protein. The sample carries around 1.5 million distinct CDR3 sequences, roughly a third recorded once. Sequenced: blood. Receptor source: a young woman in good health.

This sequence joins TRBV20-1 and TRBJ2-7; D unclear. Germline V gives CDR1 DFQATT, CDR2 SNEGSKA (reference sequence). Trimming took off 4 bases at V and 0 bases at J, with 10 bases between the two ends. CDR3 length equals 13 residues. The CDR3 sequence is CSATQMSSYEQYF. The DNA of the CDR3 is TGCAGTGCTACGCAGATGAGCTCCTACGAGCAGTACTTC.

About this clonotype: This may arise from a read error, as a much more abundant clone is one base away. V usage is TRBV5-1 and J usage is TRBJ2-7; TRBD1 aligns across 9 bases. This CDR3 has 14 amino acids. Unmatched junction bases numbered 6, after V lost 5 bases and J lost 3 bases. Germline loops: CDR1 SGHRS, CDR2 YFSETQ. CDR3 in DNA: TGCGCCAGCAGTTGGACAGGGGTCAACTACGAGCAGTACTTC. Its protein product is CASSWTGVNYEQYF. Full variable domain (rest looked up from reference TRBV5-1 and TRBJ2-7): KAGVTQTPRYLIKTRGQQVTLSCSPISGHRSVSWYQQTPGQGLQFLFEYFSETQRNKGNFPGRFSGRQFSNSRSEMNVSTLELGDSALYLCASSWTGVNYEQYFGPGTRLTVT.

There are a few counts of this clonotype. The chain links TRBV3-1 to TRBJ1-2; a possible D gene is TRBD1 (5 bases). The CDR3 spans 15 residues. Germline V gene sequence: CDR1 LGHDT, CDR2 YNNKEL (reference sequence). With 3 bases removed from V and 4 bases from J, the gap between germline ends came to 15 bases. In DNA form, the CDR3 reads TGTGCCAGCAGCCAGCGCAGGGCGGGAGGCTATGGCTACACCTTC. Its translation: CASSQRRAGGYGYTF.

The rearrangement joins TRBV19 to TRBJ2-3, with 13 bases fitting TRBD2. Per the germline V gene, CDR1 is LNHDA and CDR2 is SQIVND (reference sequence). This CDR3 is 16 amino acids long. The junction had 8 bases not matched to a gene; V was cut back by 4 bases and J by 7 bases. The CDR3 DNA sequence: TGTGCCAGTAGTAGCAAAGGACTAGCGGGAGCACATACGCAGTATTTT. This codes for CASSSKGLAGAHTQYF.

The chain has TRBV7-3 and TRBJ2-7, with D perhaps assigned TRBD1 or TRBD2 (5 bases each). Trimming removed 7 bases from V and 0 bases from J, with 13 bases in between. The CDR3 extends over 14 amino acids. CDR1 and CDR2 (germline): SGHTA, FQGTGA. In nucleotides, the CDR3 is TGTGCCAGCACCGAGGGTAGGGGCTCCTACGAGCAGTACTTC. This encodes CASTEGRGSYEQYF.

The chain uses TRBV6-2 or TRBV6-3 and TRBJ2-1, with D uncertain. CDR1 and CDR2 from the germline V gene are MNHEY and SVGEGT. Trimming stripped 5 bases from V and 2 bases from J, with 4 bases between. CDR3 length equals 12 residues. The CDR3 DNA reads TGTGCCAGCAGTGCACCCTACAATGAGCAGTTCTTC. It specifies CASSAPYNEQFF.

The V and J genes are TRBV4-1 and TRBJ2-2, with no clear D. Trimming pared 0 bases from V and 7 bases from J, leaving 6 bases between. Germline assignment: CDR1 MGHRA and CDR2 YSYEKL. The CDR3 is 13 residues long. In nucleotides, the CDR3 is TGCGCCAGCAGCCAAGATCCTGGCGGGGAGCTGTTTTTT. Its protein is CASSQDPGGELFF.

V is TRBV12-3 or TRBV12-4 and J is TRBJ2-5; 10 nucleotides line up with TRBD2. The V segment lost 6 bases and the J segment 1 base; nucleotides outside the gene matches: 5. The CDR3 extends over 15 amino acids. As DNA, the CDR3 is TGTGCCAGCAGGCCTCTAGCGGGGGCCCAAGAGACCCAGTACTTC. Protein product: CASRPLAGAQETQYF.

V usage is TRBV6-5 and J usage is TRBJ2-5; 12 nucleotides match TRBD2. With 5 bases clipped from V and 6 bases from J, the junction kept 7 bases outside the gene matches. The CDR3 is 15 amino acids. The germline V gene has CDR1 MNHEY and CDR2 SVGAGI. The CDR3 is CASSRGTSGPKTQYF. CDR3 nucleotide sequence: TGTGCCAGCAGTCGCGGGACTAGCGGGCCGAAGACCCAGTACTTC.

The J gene is TRBJ1-4, the V gene TRBV27, with D possibly matching TRBD1 (5 bases). The germline CDR1 and CDR2 sequences are MNHEY and SMNVEV (reference sequence). Deletions cut 6 bases from V and 7 bases from J, with 15 bases between. The CDR3 extends over 14 amino acids. CDR3 residues: CASSRSGTAEKLFF. The CDR3 DNA follows: TGTGCCAGCAGCCGTTCCGGGACGGCTGAAAAACTGTTTTTT.

This clonotype has just a few counts. The junction shows a germline mismatch at one end, possibly a read error. The V and J genes are TRBV5-1 and TRBJ2-3; maybe TRBD2 (6 bases). The CDR3 loop spans 15 amino acids. CDR1 is SGHRS and CDR2 is YFSETQ in the germline V gene. The CDR3 protein is CANSLGGTATDTQYF. The CDR3 DNA reads TGCGCCAACAGCTTGGGCGGGACTGCTACAGATACGCAGTATTTT.

The chain joins TRBV7-9 to TRBJ1-4; 7 positions agree with TRBD1. V gave up 5 bases and J gave up 5 bases; unmatched junction bases: 5. CDR1 is SEHNR and CDR2 is FQNEAQ in the germline V gene (reference sequence). The CDR3 loop spans 14 amino acids. Here the CDR3 reads CASSRDSRNEKLFF. CDR3 DNA: TGTGCCAGCAGCCGGGACAGCCGAAATGAAAAACTGTTTTTT.

The rearrangement joins TRBV20-1 to TRBJ2-7; 7 nucleotides align to TRBD1. CDR1 and CDR2 from the germline V gene are DFQATT and SNEGSKA (reference sequence). The length of the CDR3 is 15 residues. Unmatched junction bases numbered 15, after V lost 5 bases and J lost 5 bases. The CDR3 protein is CSAPRNRGLFDEQYF. CDR3 nucleotides: TGCAGTGCTCCGCGGAACAGGGGATTGTTCGACGAGCAGTACTTC.

This sequence joins TRBV20-1 and TRBJ2-2, with D perhaps matching TRBD2 (6 bases). The germline V gene has CDR1 DFQATT and CDR2 SNEGSKA (reference sequence). The CDR3 spans 14 residues. Trimming left V 3 bases short and J 4 bases short, with 12 bases between. DNA of the CDR3: TGCAGTGCTAGGGGGGGAGGAACCACCGGGGAGCTGTTTTTT. Translating gives CSARGGGTTGELFF.

This chain joins TRBV13 and TRBJ2-1; D remains unclear. CDR3 length: 16 amino acids. Germline-derived CDR1 and CDR2 are PRHDT and FYEKMQ (reference sequence). Trimming removed 4 bases from V and 0 bases from J, with 13 bases in between. The CDR3 region has the DNA TGTGCCAGCAGCTCCCCGCGTGCACGCTCCTACAATGAGCAGTTCTTC. Protein sequence: CASSSPRARSYNEQFF.

The gene calls are TRBV25-1 and TRBJ1-4; 8 nucleotides line up with TRBD1. Germline V gives CDR1 MGHDK, CDR2 SYGVNS. The trim removed 3 bases at V and 6 bases at J, leaving 6 bases unmatched. There are 15 residues in the CDR3. CDR3 residues: CASSDRDRLDEKLFF. In DNA, the CDR3 is TGTGCCAGCAGTGACCGGGACAGGTTAGATGAAAAACTGTTTTTT.

CDR3 in DNA: TGTGCCAGCAGCCAAGACGGGGCCCTAGATGAGCAGTTCTTC. As protein: CASSQDGALDEQFF. The rearrangement joins TRBV3-1 to TRBJ2-1; possibly TRBD1 or TRBD2 for D (5 bases each). This CDR3 is 14 amino acids long. Between the trimmed V and J ends, which lost 0 bases and 8 bases, there was a span of 11 bases. Germline lookup yields CDR1 LGHDT and CDR2 YNNKEL (reference sequence).

The J gene is TRBJ2-5, the V gene TRBV4-2; 12 bases are shared with TRBD2. Germline CDR1 reads LGHNA; CDR2 reads YNFKEQ. This CDR3 contains 17 residues. After removal of 3 bases from V and 4 bases from J, the junction contained 9 bases not matched to a gene. CDR3 coding DNA: TGTGCCAGCAGCCAGGGACGACTAGCGGGAGTGGGAGAGACCCAGTACTTC. It encodes CASSQGRLAGVGETQYF.

This clonotype has ten or more counts. The chain has TRBV20-1 and TRBJ2-7; tentatively, D is TRBD2 (5 bases). In germline, CDR1 is DFQATT, CDR2 SNEGSKA (reference sequence). V was pared by 0 bases and J by 2 bases, with 8 bases between. This CDR3 has 13 amino acids. The CDR3 nucleotides read TGCAGTGCTAGAGATGAGGGCGCCTACGAGCAGTACTTC. It codes for CSARDEGAYEQYF.

As regards this clonotype: Compared with germline, one end of the junction differs, possibly owing to a read error. This chain connects TRBV6-1 to TRBJ1-5; 7 nucleotides align to TRBD1. CDR3 length: 14 amino acids. Germline CDR1 and CDR2: MNHNS and SASEGT. CDR3 sequence reads: CASRTGYSNQLQHF. As DNA, the CDR3 is TGTGCCAGCAGGACAGGGTATAGCAATCAGCTCCAGCATTTT.

The gene calls are TRBV5-6 and TRBJ2-5; no clear D. The germline gives CDR1 SGHDT, CDR2 YYEEEE. Trimming cost V 6 bases and J 13 bases, with 25 bases left between them. This CDR3 has 14 amino acids. For the CDR3, the DNA is TGTGCCAGCAAGAATCGGGCAGGTGTTGGAGAGCGGTACTTC. Translation: CASKNRAGVGERYF.

The chain has TRBV4-1 and TRBJ2-5, with 11 positions matching TRBD2. CDR1 and CDR2 from the germline V gene are MGHRA and YSYEKL. This CDR3 has 17 amino acids. V gave up 1 base and J gave up 4 bases; unmatched junction bases: 8. DNA of the CDR3: TGCGCCAGCAGCCAAGGTCCGACTAGCGGGATGCGAGAGACCCAGTACTTC. Protein product: CASSQGPTSGMRETQYF.

This sequence joins TRBV7-2 and TRBJ2-1, with D uncertain. The ends were cut back, 0 bases at V and 7 bases at J, with 13 bases in the middle. This CDR3 is 15 amino acids long. Germline V CDR1 and CDR2: SGHTA, FQGNSA. The CDR3, as DNA: TGTGCCAGCAGCTTAGCGGGAAACAGCGCAAATGAGCAGTTCTTC. Its translation is CASSLAGNSANEQFF.

The chain is built from TRBV11-2 and TRBJ2-7, with D perhaps TRBD1 (6 bases). V gave up 5 bases and J gave up 2 bases, with 16 bases separating them. This CDR3 comprises 15 residues. Per the germline V gene, CDR1 is SGHAT and CDR2 is FQNNGV. The DNA of the CDR3 is TGTGCCAGCAGCCAAGCTGGGGGCCCGACCTACGAGCAGTACTTC. Its protein product is CASSQAGGPTYEQYF.

The V gene is TRBV28, the J gene TRBJ2-3, with 13 bases matching TRBD2. Germline V gene lookup returns CDR1 MDHEN and CDR2 SYDVKM. The CDR3 runs to 17 residues. With V trimmed by 3 bases and J by 3 bases, 6 bases remained unmatched. The DNA of the CDR3 is TGTGCCAGCAGTTTCCCCGGACTAGCGGGAGTAACAGATACGCAGTATTTT. Encoded protein: CASSFPGLAGVTDTQYF. Filled out from reference TRBV28 and TRBJ2-3, the complete variable domain reads DVKVTQSSRYLVKRTGEKVFLECVQDMDHENMFWYRQDPGLGLRLIYFSYDVKMKEKGDIPEGYSVSREKKERFSLILESASTNQTSMYLCASSFPGLAGVTDTQYFGPGTRLTVL.

The chain employs TRBV9 and TRBJ1-1; D might be TRBD1 (5 bases). CDR3 size: 14 residues. Trimming pared 1 base from V and 1 base from J, leaving 8 bases between. The germline V gene encodes CDR1 SGDLS and CDR2 YYNGEE. The CDR3 nucleotides are TGTGCCAGCAGCGTATCAGGGCAGAACACTGAAGCTTTCTTT. As protein: CASSVSGQNTEAFF.

Note on this clonotype: This may stem from a read error, because a much larger clone lies one nucleotide away. The J gene is TRBJ2-7, the V gene TRBV27; D is unclear. The CDR3 is 12 residues long. The germline V gene has CDR1 MNHEY and CDR2 SMNVEV (reference sequence). The CDR3 protein is CASGGVDGEQCF. CDR3 bases: TGTGCCAGCGGTGGGGTAGACGGCGAGCAGTGCTTC.

This clonotype was counted only a few times. The rearrangement links TRBV10-3 to TRBJ2-3, with 9 bases that match TRBD2. The CDR3 extends over 15 amino acids. CDR1 and CDR2 (germline): ENHRY, SYGVKD. The V segment lost 11 bases and the J segment 6 bases; nucleotides outside the gene matches: 15. This chain's CDR3 is CAVAPLAGPYDTQYF. DNA for the CDR3: TGTGCCGTCGCCCCGCTAGCGGGGCCGTATGATACGCAGTATTTT.

This clonotype was detected only a few times. The CDR3 DNA reads TGCGCCAGCAGCCACAGCCTAGCGGGGGGTAGCACAGATACGCAGTATTTT. This sequence encodes CASSHSLAGGSTDTQYF. The chain employs TRBV5-1 and TRBJ2-3, with 11 bases aligning to TRBD2. V dropped 4 bases and J dropped 0; count of bases not matched to a gene: 7. CDR1 is SGHRS and CDR2 is YFSETQ in the germline V gene. The CDR3 contains 17 residues.

This clonotype was observed many times. The chain links TRBV20-1 to TRBJ2-7; D is perhaps TRBD2 (6 bases). The CDR3 totals 14 residues. V lost 6 bases and J 2 bases, leaving 17 bases between the germline ends. CDR1 and CDR2 from the germline V gene are DFQATT and SNEGSKA (reference sequence). CDR3 region: CSANPGLSPYEQYF. As DNA, the CDR3 is TGCAGTGCCAACCCGGGACTTTCGCCCTACGAGCAGTACTTC.